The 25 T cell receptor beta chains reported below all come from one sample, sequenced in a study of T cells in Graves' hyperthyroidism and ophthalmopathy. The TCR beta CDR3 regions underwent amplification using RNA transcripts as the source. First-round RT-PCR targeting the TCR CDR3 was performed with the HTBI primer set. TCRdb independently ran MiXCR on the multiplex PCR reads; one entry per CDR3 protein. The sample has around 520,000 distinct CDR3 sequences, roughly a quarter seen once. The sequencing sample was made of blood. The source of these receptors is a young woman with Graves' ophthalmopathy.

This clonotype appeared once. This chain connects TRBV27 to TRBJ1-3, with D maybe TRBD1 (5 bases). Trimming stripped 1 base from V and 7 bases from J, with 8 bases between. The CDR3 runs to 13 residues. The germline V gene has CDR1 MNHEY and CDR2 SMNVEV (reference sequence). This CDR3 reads CASSLFRGNTIYF. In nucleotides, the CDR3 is TGTGCCAGCAGTTTATTTAGGGGTAACACCATATATTTT.

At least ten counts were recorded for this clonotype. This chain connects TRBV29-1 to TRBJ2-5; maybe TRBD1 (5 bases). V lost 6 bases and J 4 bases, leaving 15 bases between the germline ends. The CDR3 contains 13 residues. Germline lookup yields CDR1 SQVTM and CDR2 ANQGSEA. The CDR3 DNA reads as TGCAGCGTCTCAAGGGGTCCAGGAGAGACCCAGTACTTC. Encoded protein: CSVSRGPGETQYF.

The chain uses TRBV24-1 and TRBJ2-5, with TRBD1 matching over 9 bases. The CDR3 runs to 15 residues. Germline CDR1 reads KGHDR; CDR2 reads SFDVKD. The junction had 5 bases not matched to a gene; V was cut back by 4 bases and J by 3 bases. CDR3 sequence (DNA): TGTGCCACCAGTGAAGGGACAGGGCCAGAAGAGACCCAGTACTTC. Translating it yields CATSEGTGPEETQYF.

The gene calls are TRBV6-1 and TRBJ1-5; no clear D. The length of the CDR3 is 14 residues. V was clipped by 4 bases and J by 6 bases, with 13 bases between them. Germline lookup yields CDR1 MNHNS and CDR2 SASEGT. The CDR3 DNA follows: TGTGCCAGCAGTGCCGAAAGGGCGGGTCAGCCCCAGCATTTT. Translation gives CASSAERAGQPQHF.

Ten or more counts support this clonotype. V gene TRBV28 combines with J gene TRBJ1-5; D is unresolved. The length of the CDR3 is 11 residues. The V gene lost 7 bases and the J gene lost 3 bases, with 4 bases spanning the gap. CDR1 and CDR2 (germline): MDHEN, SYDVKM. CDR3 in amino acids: CASTTNQPQHF. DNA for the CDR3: TGTGCCAGCACCACCAATCAGCCCCAGCATTTT.

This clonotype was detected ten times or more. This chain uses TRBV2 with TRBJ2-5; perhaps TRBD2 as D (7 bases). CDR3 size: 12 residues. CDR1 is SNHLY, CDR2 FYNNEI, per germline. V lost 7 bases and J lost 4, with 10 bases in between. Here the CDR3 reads CASKGGGETQYF. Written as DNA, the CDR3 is TGTGCCAGCAAGGGGGGGGGAGAGACCCAGTACTTC.

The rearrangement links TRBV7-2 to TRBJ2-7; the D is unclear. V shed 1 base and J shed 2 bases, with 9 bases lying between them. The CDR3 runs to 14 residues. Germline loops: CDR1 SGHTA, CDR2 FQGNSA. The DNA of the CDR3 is TGTGCCAGCAGCTTAGAGTCCGAGGCCTACGAGCAGTACTTC. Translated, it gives CASSLESEAYEQYF.

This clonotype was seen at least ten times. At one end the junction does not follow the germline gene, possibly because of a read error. As DNA, the CDR3 is TGTGCCAGCACCGGGACCATCTATAGCTACACCTTC. It encodes CASTGTIYSYTF. The genes are TRBV6-2 or TRBV6-3 and TRBJ1-2; maybe TRBD1 (5 bases). The CDR3 runs to 12 residues. Per the germline V gene, CDR1 is MNHEY and CDR2 is SVGEGT.

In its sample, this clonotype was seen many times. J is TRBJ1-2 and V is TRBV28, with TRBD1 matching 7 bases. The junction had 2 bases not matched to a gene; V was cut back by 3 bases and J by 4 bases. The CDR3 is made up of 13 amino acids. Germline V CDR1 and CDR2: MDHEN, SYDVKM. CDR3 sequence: CASSFRQGYGYTF. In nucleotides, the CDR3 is TGTGCCAGCAGTTTTCGACAGGGCTATGGCTACACCTTC.

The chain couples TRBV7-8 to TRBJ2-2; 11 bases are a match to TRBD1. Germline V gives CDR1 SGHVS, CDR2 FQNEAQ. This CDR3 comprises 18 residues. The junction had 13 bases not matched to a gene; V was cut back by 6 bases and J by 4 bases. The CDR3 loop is CASSRLFPGTGGTGELFF. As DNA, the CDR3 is TGTGCCAGCAGTCGCTTATTCCCCGGGACAGGGGGCACCGGGGAGCTGTTTTTT.

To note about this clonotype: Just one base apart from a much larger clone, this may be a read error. The CDR3 nucleotides read TGTGCCAGCAGTCCCCACCAGTGGTTCATCGGTGGCTACAGCTTC. Encoded protein: CASSPHQWFIGGYSF. The genes are TRBV6-2 or TRBV6-3 and TRBJ1-2; D gene unclear. This CDR3 has 15 residues. The germline CDR1 and CDR2 sequences are MNHEY and SVGEGT.

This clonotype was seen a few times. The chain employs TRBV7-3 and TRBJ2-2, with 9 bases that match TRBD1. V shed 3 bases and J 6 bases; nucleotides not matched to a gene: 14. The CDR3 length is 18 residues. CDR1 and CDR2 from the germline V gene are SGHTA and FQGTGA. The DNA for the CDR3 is TGTGCCAGCAGCTTTGGACAGGGGTTAAGTGGTCTATCCGGGGAGCTGTTTTTT. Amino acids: CASSFGQGLSGLSGELFF.

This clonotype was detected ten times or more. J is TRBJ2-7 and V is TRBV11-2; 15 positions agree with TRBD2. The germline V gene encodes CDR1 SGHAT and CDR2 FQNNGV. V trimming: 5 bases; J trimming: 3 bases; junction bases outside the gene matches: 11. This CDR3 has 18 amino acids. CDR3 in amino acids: CASSPHSGTSGGHYEQYF. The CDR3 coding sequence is TGTGCCAGCAGCCCACACTCCGGGACTAGCGGGGGGCACTACGAGCAGTACTTC.

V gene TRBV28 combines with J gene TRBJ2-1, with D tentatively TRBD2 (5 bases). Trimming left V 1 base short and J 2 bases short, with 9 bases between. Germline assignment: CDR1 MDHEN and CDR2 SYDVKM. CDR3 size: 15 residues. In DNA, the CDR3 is TGTGCCAGCAGTTTATTCAACGGGGCCTACAATGAGCAGTTCTTC. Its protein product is CASSLFNGAYNEQFF.

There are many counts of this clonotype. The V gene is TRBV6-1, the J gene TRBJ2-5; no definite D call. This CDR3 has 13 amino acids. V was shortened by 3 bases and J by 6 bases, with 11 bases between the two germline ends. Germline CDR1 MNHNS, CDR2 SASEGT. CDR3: CASSDRMIQTQYF. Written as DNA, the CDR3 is TGTGCCAGCAGTGACCGCATGATACAGACCCAGTACTTC.

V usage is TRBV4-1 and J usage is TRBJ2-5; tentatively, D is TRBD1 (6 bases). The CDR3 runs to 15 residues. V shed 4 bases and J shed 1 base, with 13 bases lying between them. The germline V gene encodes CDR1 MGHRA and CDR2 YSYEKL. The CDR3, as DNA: TGCGCCAGCAGCCCCAGGGACATAGTCCAAGAGACCCAGTACTTC. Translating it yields CASSPRDIVQETQYF.

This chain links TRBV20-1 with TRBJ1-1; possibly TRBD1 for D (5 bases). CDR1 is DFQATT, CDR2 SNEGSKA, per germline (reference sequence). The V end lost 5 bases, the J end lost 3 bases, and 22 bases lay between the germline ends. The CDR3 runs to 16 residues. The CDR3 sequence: CSASATGWDSDTEAFF. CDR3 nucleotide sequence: TGCAGTGCTTCTGCCACAGGATGGGACTCGGACACTGAAGCTTTCTTT.

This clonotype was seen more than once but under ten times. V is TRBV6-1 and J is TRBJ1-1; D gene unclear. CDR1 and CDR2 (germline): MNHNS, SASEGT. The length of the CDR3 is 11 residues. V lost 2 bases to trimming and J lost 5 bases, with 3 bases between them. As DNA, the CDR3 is TGTGCCAGCAGTGAATTTACTGAAGCTTTCTTT. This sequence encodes CASSEFTEAFF.

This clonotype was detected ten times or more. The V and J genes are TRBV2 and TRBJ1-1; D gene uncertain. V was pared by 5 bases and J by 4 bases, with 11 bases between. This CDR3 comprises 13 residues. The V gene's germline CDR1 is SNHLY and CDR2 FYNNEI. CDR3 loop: CASSYLKSTEAFF. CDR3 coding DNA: TGTGCCAGCAGTTACCTGAAATCCACTGAAGCTTTCTTT.

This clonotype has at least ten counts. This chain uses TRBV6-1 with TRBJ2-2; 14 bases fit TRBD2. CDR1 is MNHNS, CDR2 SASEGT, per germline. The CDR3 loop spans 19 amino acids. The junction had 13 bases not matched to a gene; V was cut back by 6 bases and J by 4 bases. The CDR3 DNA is TGTGCCAGCAGAGATGGACTAGCGGGAGGAGGGATCAGCACCGGGGAGCTGTTTTTT. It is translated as CASRDGLAGGGISTGELFF.

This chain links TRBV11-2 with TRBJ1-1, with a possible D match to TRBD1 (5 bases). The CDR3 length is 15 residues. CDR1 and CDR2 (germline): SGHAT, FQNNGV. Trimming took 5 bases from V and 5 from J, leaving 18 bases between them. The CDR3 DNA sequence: TGTGCCAGCAGCCTAGTATGGCGGGGCGGGACTGAAGCTTTCTTT. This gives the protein CASSLVWRGGTEAFF.

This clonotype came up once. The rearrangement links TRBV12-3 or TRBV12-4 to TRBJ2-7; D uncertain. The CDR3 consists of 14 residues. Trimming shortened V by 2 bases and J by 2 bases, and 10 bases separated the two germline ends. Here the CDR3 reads CASSLRHGAYEQYF. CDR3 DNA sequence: TGTGCCAGCAGTTTAAGGCACGGAGCCTACGAGCAGTACTTC.

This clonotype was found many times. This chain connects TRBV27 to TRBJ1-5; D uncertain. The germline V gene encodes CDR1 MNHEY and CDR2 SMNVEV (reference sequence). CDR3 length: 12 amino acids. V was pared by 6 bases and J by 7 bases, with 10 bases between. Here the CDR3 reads CASSRHGQPQHF. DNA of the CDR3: TGTGCCAGCAGCAGGCATGGCCAGCCCCAGCATTTT.

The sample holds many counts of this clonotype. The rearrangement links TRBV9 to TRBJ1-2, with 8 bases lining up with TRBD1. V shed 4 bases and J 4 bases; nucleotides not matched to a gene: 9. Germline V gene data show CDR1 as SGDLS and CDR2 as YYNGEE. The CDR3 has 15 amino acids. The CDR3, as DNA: TGTGCCAGCAGCCCGCAGCCAGGGGGCAGCTATGGCTACACCTTC. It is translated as CASSPQPGGSYGYTF.

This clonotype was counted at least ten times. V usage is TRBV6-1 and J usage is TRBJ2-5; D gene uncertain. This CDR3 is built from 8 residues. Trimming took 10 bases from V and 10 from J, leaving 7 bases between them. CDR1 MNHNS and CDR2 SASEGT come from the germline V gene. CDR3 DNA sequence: TGTGCCACTGGGTACCAGTACTTC. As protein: CATGYQYF.